The following is a T cell receptor beta chain sequence with its context. The antigen remains unidentified. These data originate in a study of T cell responses to AZD1222 COVID-19 vaccine. Here immunoSEQ multiplex PCR was the method, and the copy in TCRdb shows in-frame clones only, minus some. Here the sample spans 95,000 to 150,000 clones, about 91% being singletons. The CDR3 sequence is 13 residues long. The V gene's germline CDR1 is GTSNPN and CDR2 SVGIG (reference sequence). The V end was cut by 0 bases, the J end by 2 bases, with 7 bases between. Points from the study as a whole: As reported, nearly half of all spike-specific TCRs target variant regions that are unmutated. Spike-wide coverage was observed for vaccine-associated CD4 TCRs, with dominant responses at 160-218 and 743-854. No repertoire was sampled before or during the peak T cell response, only after it.

This rearrangement joins TRBV30 to TRBJ1-2; D is uncertain. The sequence derives from an adult in good health. The sequencing here drew on peripheral blood, taken on day 0 of AZD1222 vaccination. CDR3 sequence reads: CAWSVGQNYGYTF. CDR3 in DNA: TGTGCCTGGAGTGTAGGGCAAAACTATGGCTACACCTTC.